Listed here are 5 T cell receptor beta chains from one sample, sequenced in a study. MiXCR, applied by TCRdb to the 5' RACE reads, yields one record per CDR3 protein. The table lists 7,500 to 10,000 distinct CDR3 sequences, 25% of them singletons, with approximately 3.2% in the top ten. Tregs were sorted as CD4+CD25+CD127-/low cells. Sequenced: Tregs sorted from blood. The receptors come from a female donor with breast cancer.

This clonotype is medium-sized within its sample. This chain connects TRBV5-1 to TRBJ2-1; 9 bases map to TRBD1. From germline, CDR1 is SGHRS and CDR2 YFSETQ. Unmatched junction bases numbered 10, after V lost 5 bases and J lost 4 bases. The CDR3 totals 16 residues. The CDR3 DNA reads as TGCGCCAGCAGACGGGACAGGGATGTGAGGTACAATGAGCAGTTCTTC. The encoded protein is CASRRDRDVRYNEQFF.

In its sample, this clonotype was seen a few times. The gene calls are TRBV5-6 and TRBJ2-7; perhaps TRBD2 as D (6 bases). The CDR3 length is 15 residues. Trimming cost V 4 bases and J 0 bases, with 14 bases left between them. From germline, CDR1 is SGHDT and CDR2 YYEEEE. The DNA of the CDR3 is TGTGCCAGCAGCCCTTTAGCGGAAAGCTCCTACGAGCAGTACTTC. This translates into CASSPLAESSYEQYF.

On this clonotype: Being one base from a much bigger clone, this may be a read error. V and J are TRBV6-5 and TRBJ2-1; 10 bases map to TRBD2. The germline CDR1 and CDR2 sequences are MNHEY and SVGAGI. The CDR3 spans 14 residues. CDR3 DNA sequence: TGTGCCAGCAGTTACGCTAGCGGGAGATATGAGCAGTCCTTC. Its protein product is CASSYASGRYEQSF.

This clonotype was found many times. V gene TRBV6-5 combines with J gene TRBJ2-3; D remains ambiguous. Trimming removed 3 bases at V and 0 bases at J, with 10 bases between. CDR3 length: 15 amino acids. Germline CDR1 and CDR2: MNHEY and SVGAGI. The CDR3 reads CASSYTPTSTDTQYF. DNA of the CDR3: TGTGCCAGCAGTTATACACCTACTAGCACAGATACGCAGTATTTT.

This clonotype was recorded many times. This chain joins TRBV2 and TRBJ1-1, with 10 bases fitting TRBD1. This CDR3 has 13 residues. J lost 8 bases, V lost 6 bases, and 6 bases had no gene match. Germline V gives CDR1 SNHLY, CDR2 FYNNEI. The CDR3 nucleotides read TGTGCCAGCAGCCCTGGGACAGGGGAAGAAGCTTTCTTT. Translated, it gives CASSPGTGEEAFF.